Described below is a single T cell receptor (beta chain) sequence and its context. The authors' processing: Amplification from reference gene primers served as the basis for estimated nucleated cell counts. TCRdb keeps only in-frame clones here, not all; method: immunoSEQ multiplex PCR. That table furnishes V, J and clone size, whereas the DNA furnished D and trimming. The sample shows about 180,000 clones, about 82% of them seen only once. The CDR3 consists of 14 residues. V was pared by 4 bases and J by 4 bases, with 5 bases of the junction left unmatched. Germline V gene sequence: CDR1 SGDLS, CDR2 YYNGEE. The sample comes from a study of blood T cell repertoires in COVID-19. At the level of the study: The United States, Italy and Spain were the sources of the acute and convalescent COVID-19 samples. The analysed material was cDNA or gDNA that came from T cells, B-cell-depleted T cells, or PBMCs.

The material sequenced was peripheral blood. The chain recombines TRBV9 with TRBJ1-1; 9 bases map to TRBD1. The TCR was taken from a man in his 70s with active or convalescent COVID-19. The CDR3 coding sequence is TGTGCCAGCAGCATACAGGGGGCTAGCACTGAAGCTTTCTTT. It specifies CASSIQGASTEAFF.